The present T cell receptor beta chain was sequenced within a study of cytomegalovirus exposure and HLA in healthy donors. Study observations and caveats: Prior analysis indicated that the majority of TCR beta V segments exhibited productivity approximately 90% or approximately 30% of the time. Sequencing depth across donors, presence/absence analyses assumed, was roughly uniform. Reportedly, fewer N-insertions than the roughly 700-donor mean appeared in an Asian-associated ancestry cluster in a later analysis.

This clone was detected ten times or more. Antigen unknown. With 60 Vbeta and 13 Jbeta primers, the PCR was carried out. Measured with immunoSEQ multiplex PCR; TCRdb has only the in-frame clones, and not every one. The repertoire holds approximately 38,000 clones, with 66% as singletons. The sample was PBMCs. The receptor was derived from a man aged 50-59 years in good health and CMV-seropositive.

The CDR3 region is CASSAEEVGYGYTF. In DNA form, the CDR3 reads TGCGCCAGCAGCGCCGAGGAGGTCGGCTATGGCTACACCTTC. The chain carries TRBV5-1 and TRBJ1-2; D not resolved. CDR3 size: 14 residues. Trimming removed 4 bases at V and 4 bases at J, with 14 bases between. From germline, CDR1 is SGHRS and CDR2 YFSETQ.